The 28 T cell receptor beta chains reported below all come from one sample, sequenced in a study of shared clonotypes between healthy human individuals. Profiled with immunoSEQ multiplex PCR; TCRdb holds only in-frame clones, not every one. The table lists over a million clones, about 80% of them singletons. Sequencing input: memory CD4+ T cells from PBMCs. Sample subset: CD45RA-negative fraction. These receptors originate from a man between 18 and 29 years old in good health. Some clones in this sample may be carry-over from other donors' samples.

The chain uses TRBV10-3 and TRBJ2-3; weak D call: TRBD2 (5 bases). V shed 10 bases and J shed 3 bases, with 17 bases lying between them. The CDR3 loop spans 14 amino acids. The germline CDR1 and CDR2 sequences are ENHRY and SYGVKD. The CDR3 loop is CASSQYGETDTQYF. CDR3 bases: TGTGCCAGCAGCCAATACGGGGAAACAGATACGCAGTATTTT.

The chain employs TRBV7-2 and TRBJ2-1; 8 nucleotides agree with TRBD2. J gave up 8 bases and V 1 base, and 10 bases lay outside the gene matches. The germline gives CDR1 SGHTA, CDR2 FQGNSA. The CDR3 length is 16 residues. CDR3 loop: CASSLGRTGREDEQFF. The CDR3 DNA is TGTGCCAGCAGCTTAGGCCGCACAGGGCGGGAGGATGAGCAGTTCTTC.

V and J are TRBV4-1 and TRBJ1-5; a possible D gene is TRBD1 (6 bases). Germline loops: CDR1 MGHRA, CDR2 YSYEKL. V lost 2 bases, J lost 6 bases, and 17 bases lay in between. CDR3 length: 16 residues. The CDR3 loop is CASSQSWVQGGQPQHF. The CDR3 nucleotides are TGCGCCAGCAGCCAAAGCTGGGTACAGGGAGGTCAGCCCCAGCATTTT.

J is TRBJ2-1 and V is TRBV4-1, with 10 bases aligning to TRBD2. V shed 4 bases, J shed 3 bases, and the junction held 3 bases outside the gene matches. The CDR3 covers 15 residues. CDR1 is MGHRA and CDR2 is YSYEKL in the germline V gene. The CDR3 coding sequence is TGCGCCAGCAGCCTCGGGACTAGCGACTACAATGAGCAGTTCTTC. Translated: CASSLGTSDYNEQFF.

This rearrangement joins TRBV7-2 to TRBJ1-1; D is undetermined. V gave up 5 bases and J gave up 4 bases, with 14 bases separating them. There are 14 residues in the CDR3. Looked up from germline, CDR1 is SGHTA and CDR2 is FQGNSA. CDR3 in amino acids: CASSVYLEITEAFF. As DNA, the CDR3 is TGTGCCAGCAGCGTTTACTTAGAGATCACTGAAGCTTTCTTT.

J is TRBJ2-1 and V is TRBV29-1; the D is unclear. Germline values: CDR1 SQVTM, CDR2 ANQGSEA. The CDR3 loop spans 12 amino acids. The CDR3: CRASSSYNEQFF. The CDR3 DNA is TGCAGAGCCAGCAGCTCCTACAATGAGCAGTTCTTC.

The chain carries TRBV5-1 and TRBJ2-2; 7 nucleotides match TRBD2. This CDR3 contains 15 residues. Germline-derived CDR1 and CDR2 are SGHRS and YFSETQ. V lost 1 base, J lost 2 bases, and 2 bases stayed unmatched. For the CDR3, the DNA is TGCGCCAGCAGCTTGAGCGGGATAAACACCGGGGAGCTGTTTTTT. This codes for CASSLSGINTGELFF.

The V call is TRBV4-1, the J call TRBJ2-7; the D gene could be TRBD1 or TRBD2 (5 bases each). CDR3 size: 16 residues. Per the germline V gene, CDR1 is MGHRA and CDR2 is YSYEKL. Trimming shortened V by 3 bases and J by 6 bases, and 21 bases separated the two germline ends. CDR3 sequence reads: CASSQDPGARGIEQYF. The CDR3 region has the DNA TGCGCCAGCAGCCAGGACCCCGGGGCTAGGGGTATCGAGCAGTACTTC.

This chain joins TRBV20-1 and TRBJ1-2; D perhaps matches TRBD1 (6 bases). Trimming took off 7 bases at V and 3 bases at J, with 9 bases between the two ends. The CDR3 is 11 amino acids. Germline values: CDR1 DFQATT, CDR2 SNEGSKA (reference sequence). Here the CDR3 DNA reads TGCAGTGTGCCAGGGGACTATGGCTACACCTTC. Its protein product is CSVPGDYGYTF.

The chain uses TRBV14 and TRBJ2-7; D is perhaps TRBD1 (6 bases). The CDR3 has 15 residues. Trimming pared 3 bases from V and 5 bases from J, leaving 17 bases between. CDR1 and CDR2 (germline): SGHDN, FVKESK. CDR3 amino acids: CASSQDLTGLDEQYF. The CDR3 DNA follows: TGTGCCAGCAGCCAGGACTTAACAGGGTTAGACGAGCAGTACTTC.

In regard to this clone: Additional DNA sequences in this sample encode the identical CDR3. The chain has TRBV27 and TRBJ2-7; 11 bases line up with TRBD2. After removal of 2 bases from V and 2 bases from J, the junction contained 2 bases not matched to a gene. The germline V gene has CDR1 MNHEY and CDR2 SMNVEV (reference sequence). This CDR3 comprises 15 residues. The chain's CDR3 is CASSLLAGGAYEQYF. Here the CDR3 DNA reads TGTGCCAGCAGTTTACTAGCGGGAGGCGCCTACGAGCAGTACTTC.

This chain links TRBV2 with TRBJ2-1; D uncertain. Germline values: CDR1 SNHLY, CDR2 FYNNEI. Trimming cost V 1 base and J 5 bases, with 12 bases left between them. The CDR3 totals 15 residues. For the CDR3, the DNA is TGTGCCAGCAGTGAAGGCCCTAGATCCCACAATGAGCAGTTCTTC. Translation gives CASSEGPRSHNEQFF.

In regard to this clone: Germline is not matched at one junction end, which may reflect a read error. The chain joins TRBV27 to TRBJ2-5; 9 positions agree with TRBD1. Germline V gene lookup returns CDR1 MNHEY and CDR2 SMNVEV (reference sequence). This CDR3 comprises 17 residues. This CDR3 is CASSPLPGTGRKEAQYF. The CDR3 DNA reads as TGTGCCAGCAGTCCACTCCCCGGGACAGGGAGGAAAGAGGCCCAGTACTTC.

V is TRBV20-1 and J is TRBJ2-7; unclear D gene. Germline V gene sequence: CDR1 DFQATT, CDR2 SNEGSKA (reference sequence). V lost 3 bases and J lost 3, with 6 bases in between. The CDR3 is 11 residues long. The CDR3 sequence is CSASGDYEQYF. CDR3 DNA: TGCAGTGCTAGCGGAGACTACGAGCAGTACTTC.

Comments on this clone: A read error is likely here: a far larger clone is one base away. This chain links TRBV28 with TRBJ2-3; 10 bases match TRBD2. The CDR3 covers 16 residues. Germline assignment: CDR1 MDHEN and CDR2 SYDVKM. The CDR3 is CANSLYPSGSFDTQYF. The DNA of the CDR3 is TGTGCCAACAGTTTATATCCTAGCGGGAGTTTCGATACGCAGTATTTT.

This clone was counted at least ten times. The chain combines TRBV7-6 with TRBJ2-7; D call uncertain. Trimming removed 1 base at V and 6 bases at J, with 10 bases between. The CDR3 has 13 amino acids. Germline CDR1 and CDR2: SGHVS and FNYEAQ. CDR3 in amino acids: CASSLGQNSEQYF. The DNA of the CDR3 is TGTGCCAGCAGCTTAGGGCAGAACAGCGAGCAGTACTTC.

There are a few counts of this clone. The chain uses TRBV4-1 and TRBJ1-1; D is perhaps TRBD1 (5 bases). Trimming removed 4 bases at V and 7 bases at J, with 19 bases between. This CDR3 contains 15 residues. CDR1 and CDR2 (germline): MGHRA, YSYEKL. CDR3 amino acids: CASSPQVGAAYEAFF. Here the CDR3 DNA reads TGCGCCAGCAGCCCCCAGGTTGGGGCCGCATATGAAGCTTTCTTT.

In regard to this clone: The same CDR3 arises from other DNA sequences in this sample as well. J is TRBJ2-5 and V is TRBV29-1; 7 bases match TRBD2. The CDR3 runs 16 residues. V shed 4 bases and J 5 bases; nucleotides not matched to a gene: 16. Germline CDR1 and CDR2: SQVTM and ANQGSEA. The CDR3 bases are TGCAGCGTTGTAAACCCTTTAACGGGGGGAGGCGAGACCCAGTACTTC. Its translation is CSVVNPLTGGGETQYF.

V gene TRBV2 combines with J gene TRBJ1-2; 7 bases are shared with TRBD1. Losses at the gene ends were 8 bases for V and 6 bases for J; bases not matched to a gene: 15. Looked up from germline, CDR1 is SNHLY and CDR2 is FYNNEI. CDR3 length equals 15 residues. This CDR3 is CASSIRGRGGDGYTF. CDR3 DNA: TGTGCCAGCTCTATACGAGGCAGGGGGGGAGATGGCTACACCTTC.

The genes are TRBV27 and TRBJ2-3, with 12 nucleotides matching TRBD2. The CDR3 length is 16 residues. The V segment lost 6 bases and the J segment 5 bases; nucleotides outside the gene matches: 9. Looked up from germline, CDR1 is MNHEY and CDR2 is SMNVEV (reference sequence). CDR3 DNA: TGTGCCAGCAGCGTCCAACCGGGACTAGCGGGAGATACGCAGTATTTT. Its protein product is CASSVQPGLAGDTQYF.

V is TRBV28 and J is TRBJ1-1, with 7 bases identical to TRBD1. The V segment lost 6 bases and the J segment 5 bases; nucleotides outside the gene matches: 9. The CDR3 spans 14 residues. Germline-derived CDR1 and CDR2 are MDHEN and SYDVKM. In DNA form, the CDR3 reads TGTGCCAGCAGCTCCCGACAGGGATGGACTGAAGCTTTCTTT. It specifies CASSSRQGWTEAFF.

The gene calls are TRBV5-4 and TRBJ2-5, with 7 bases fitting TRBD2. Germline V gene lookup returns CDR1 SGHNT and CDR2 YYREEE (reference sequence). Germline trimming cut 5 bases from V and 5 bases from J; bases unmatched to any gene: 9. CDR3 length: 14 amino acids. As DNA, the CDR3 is TGTGCCAGCAGTTTTAGCGGGTCAGCGGAGACCCAGTACTTC. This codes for CASSFSGSAETQYF.

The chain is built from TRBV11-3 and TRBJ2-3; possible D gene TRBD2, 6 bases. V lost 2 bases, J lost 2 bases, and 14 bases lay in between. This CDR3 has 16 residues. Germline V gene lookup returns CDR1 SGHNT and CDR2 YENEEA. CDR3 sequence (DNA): TGTGCCAGCAGCTTATTGGCGGGACTCTCCACAGATACGCAGTATTTT. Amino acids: CASSLLAGLSTDTQYF.

The CDR3 DNA sequence: TGCAGCGTTGGCTACAGGGGGCGCAAAAACACTGAAGCTTTCTTT. Amino acids: CSVGYRGRKNTEAFF. The J gene is TRBJ1-1, the V gene TRBV29-1; TRBD1 matches at 9 bases. The CDR3 covers 15 residues. J gave up 2 bases and V 4 bases, and 8 bases lay outside the gene matches. Germline lookup yields CDR1 SQVTM and CDR2 ANQGSEA.

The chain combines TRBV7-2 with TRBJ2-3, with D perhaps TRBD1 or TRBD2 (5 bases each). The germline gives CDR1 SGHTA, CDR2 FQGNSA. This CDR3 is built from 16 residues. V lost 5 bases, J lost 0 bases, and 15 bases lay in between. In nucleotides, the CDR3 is TGTGCCAGCAGCAAACTCGGGACCCATAGCACAGATACGCAGTATTTT. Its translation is CASSKLGTHSTDTQYF.

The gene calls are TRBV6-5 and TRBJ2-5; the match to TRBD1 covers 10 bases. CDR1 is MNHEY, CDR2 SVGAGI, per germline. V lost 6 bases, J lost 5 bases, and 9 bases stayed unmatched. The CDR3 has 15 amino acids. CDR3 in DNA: TGTGCCAGCAGCCGTCCAGGGACAGGGGAGGAGACCCAGTACTTC. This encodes CASSRPGTGEETQYF.

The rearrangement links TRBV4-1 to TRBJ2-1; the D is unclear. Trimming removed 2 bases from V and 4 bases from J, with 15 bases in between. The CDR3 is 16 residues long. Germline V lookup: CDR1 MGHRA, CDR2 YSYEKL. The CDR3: CASSQTPGGPYNEQFF. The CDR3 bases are TGCGCCAGCAGCCAAACTCCTGGCGGACCTTACAATGAGCAGTTCTTC.

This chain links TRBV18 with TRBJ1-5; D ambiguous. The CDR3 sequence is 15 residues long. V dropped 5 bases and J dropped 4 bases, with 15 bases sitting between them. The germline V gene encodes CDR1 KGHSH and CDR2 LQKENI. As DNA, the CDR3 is TGTGCCAGCTCAGGAAGTGCGGGCGCTAATCAGCCCCAGCATTTT. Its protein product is CASSGSAGANQPQHF.